The present T cell receptor (beta chain) was sequenced within a study of T cell responses to AZD1222 COVID-19 vaccine. Study-level results: Donors, mostly white British, included more females; clonal diversity was possibly underestimated.

TCRdb's copy holds only in-frame clones and misses some; the assay was immunoSEQ multiplex PCR. The repertoire holds 88,000 or so clones, with under 90% as singletons. About this clone itself: The antigen remains unidentified.

The length of the CDR3 is 15 residues. Germline assignment: CDR1 SGHAT and CDR2 FQNNGV. V was clipped by 5 bases and J by 8 bases; unmatched bases: 9. Sequencing was performed on peripheral blood, taken on day 0 of AZD1222 vaccination. The chain carries TRBV11-2 and TRBJ1-6, with 7 bases lining up with TRBD1. The TCR sequence derives from an adult in good health. As DNA, the CDR3 is TGTGCCAGCAGCCTCCGACAGGGCGAAGATTCACCCCTCCACTTT. It specifies CASSLRQGEDSPLHF.